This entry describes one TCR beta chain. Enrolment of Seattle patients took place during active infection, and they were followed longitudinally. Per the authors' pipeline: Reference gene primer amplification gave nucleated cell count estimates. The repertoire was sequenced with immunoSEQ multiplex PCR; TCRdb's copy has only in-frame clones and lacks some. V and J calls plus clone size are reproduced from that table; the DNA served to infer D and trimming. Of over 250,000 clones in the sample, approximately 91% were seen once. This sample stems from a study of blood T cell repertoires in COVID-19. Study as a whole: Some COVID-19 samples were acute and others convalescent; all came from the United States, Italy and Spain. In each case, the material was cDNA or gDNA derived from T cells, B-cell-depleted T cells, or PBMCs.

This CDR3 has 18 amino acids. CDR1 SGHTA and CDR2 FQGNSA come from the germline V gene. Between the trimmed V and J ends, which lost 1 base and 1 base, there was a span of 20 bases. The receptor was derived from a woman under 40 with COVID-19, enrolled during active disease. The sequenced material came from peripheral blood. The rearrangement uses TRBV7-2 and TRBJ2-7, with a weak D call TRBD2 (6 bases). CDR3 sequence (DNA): TGTGCCAGCAGCTTAGAGGAGGGTGGGGCTGGAACATCCTACGAGCAGTACTTC. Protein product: CASSLEEGGAGTSYEQYF.